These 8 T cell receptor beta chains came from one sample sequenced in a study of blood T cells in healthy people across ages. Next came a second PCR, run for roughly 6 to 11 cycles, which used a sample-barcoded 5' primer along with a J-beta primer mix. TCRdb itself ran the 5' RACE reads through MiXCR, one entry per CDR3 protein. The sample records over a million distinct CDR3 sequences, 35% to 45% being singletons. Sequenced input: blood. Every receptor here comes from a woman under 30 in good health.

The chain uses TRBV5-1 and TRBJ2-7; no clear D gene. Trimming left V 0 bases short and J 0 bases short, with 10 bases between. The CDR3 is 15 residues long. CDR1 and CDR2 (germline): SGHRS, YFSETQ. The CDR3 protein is CASSLVPMSSYEQYF. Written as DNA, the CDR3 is TGCGCCAGCAGCTTGGTACCGATGAGCTCCTACGAGCAGTACTTC.

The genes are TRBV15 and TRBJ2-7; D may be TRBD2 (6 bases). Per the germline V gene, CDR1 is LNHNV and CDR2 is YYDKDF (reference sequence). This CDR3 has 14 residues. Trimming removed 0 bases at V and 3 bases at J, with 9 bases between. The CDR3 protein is CATSRDAGFYEQYF. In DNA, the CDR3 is TGTGCCACCAGCAGAGATGCGGGATTCTACGAGCAGTACTTC.

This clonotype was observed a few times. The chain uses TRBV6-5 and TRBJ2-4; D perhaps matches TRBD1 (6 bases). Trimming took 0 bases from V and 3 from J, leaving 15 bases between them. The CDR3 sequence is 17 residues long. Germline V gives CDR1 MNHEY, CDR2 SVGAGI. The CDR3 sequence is CASSYSSRGYGKNIQYF. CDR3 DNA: TGTGCCAGCAGTTACTCGAGCAGGGGCTATGGCAAAAACATTCAGTACTTC.

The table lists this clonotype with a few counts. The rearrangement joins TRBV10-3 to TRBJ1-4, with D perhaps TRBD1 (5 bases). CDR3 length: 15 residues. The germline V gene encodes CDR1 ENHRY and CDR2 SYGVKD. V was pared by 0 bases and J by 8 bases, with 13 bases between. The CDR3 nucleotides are TGTGCCATCAGTGAGTCGGTCAGGGAGGACGAAAAACTGTTTTTT. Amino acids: CAISESVREDEKLFF.

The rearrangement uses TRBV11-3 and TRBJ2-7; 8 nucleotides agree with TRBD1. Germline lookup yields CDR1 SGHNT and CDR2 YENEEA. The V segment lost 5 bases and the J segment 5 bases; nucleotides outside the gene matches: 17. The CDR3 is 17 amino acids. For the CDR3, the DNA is TGTGCCAGCAGCAACGCCCCCACAATTCGGACAGGGCACGAGCAGTACTTC. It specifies CASSNAPTIRTGHEQYF.

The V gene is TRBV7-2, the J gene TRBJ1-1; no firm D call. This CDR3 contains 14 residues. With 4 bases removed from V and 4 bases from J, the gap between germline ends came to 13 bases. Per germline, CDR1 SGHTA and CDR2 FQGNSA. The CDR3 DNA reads TGTGCCAGCAGCTCTCCGAGGGCAACCACTGAAGCTTTCTTT. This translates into CASSSPRATTEAFF. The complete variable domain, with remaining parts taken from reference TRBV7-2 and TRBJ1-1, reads GAGVSQSPSNKVTEKGKDVELRCDPISGHTALYWYRQSLGQGLEFLIYFQGNSAPDKSGLPSDRFSAERTGGSVSTLTIQRTQQEDSAVYLCASSSPRATTEAFFGQGTRLTVV.

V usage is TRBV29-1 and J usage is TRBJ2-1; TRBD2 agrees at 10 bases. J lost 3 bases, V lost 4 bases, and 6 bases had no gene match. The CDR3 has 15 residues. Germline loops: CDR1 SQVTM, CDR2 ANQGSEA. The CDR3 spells CSVAPLAGDYNEQFF. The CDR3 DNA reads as TGCAGCGTTGCCCCTCTAGCGGGAGACTACAATGAGCAGTTCTTC.

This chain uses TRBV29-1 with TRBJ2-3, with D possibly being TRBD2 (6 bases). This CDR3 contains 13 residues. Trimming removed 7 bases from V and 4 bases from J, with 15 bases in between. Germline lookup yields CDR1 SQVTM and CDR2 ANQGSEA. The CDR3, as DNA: TGCAGCGGTGCGGGAAGGGCGGCAGATACGCAGTATTTT. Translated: CSGAGRAADTQYF.